A selection of T cell receptor beta chains follows, all from one sample in a study of blood T cell repertoires in COVID-19. Measured with immunoSEQ multiplex PCR; TCRdb has only the in-frame clones, and not every one. The data contain about 110,000 clones, 80% of them singletons. Sequenced material: peripheral blood. These receptors were collected from a human donor in a cohort sampled during active or convalescent COVID-19. Each CDR3 is given with its conserved first and last residue. The D gene is left open where the match is weak. Clone size is stated in some rows and not others, as once, few, many or a class when expanded.

d_call clone_size j_call v_call cdr3_aa cdr3_nt
- - TRBJ2-3 TRBV11-2 CASSLGASVDTQYF TGTGCCAGCAGCCTCGGGGCTAGCGTAGATACGCAGTATTTT
TRBD1 - TRBJ2-7 TRBV18 CASSTDRGLAEQYF TGTGCCAGCTCGACAGACAGGGGGCTGGCCGAGCAGTACTTC
- - TRBJ1-6 TRBV6-4 CASSERELGAGSPLHF TGTGCCAGCAGTGAGAGGGAGCTGGGGGCCGGCTCACCCCTCCACTTT
- - TRBJ2-7 TRBV4-1 CASSQAPRFYEQYF TGCGCCAGCAGCCAAGCTCCGAGGTTCTACGAGCAGTACTTC
TRBD2 - TRBJ2-7 TRBV7-2 CASSSNSGWGYEQYF TGTGCCAGCAGCTCCAATAGCGGGTGGGGCTACGAGCAGTACTTC
TRBD1 - TRBJ1-2 TRBV7-2 CASSSRGTGREYGYTF TGTGCCAGCAGCTCCCGGGGGACAGGGAGGGAATATGGCTACACCTTC
- once TRBJ1-1 TRBV6-5 CASSYYQENTEAFF TGTGCCAGCAGTTATTATCAGGAAAACACTGAAGCTTTCTTT
- few TRBJ1-5 TRBV19 CASSIDFSGAGQPQHF TGTGCCAGTAGTATAGATTTCTCAGGGGCAGGACAGCCCCAGCATTTT
- - TRBJ2-5 TRBV18 CASSAGRSKETQYF TGTGCCAGCTCCGCAGGCAGATCTAAAGAGACCCAGTACTTC
- - TRBJ1-3 TRBV5-5 CASSLDIGSTGNTIYF TGTGCCAGCAGCTTGGATATTGGGAGCACTGGAAACACCATATATTTT
TRBD2 - TRBJ2-1 TRBV4-1 CASSHDSGGNNEQFF TGCGCCAGCAGCCACGATAGCGGGGGGAACAATGAGCAGTTCTTC
- - TRBJ2-7 TRBV15 CATSSRRGYEQYF TGTGCCACCAGCTCGAGGAGGGGTTACGAGCAGTACTTC
- - TRBJ1-1 TRBV6-2/TRBV6-3 CASSYVGLRAFF TGTGCCAGCAGTTACGTCGGCTTGAGGGCTTTCTTT
TRBD1 - TRBJ1-2 TRBV5-6 CASSLLTGVAYGYTF TGTGCCAGCAGCCTACTGACAGGGGTCGCCTATGGCTACACCTTC
- - TRBJ1-1 TRBV4-3 CASSPIGGTAEAFF TGCGCCAGCAGCCCCATAGGAGGTACCGCTGAAGCTTTCTTT
- - TRBJ2-1 TRBV7-6 CASSLQLALGEQFF TGTGCCAGCAGCTTACAACTCGCCCTCGGTGAGCAGTTCTTC
- - TRBJ2-6 TRBV11-2 CASSLDRGSGANVLTF TGTGCCAGCAGCTTAGATCGGGGCTCTGGGGCCAACGTCCTGACTTTC
- - TRBJ1-2 TRBV12-3/TRBV12-4 CASSPDRHRGYTF TGTGCCAGCAGTCCCGACAGGCACCGGGGCTACACCTTC
TRBD2 - TRBJ2-7 TRBV13 CASSLGFRTSGGPTYEQYF TGTGCCAGCAGCTTAGGCTTCAGGACTAGCGGGGGCCCTACCTACGAGCAGTACTTC
TRBD2 many TRBJ2-2 TRBV7-3 CASSPGLAGQKGGGELFF TGTGCCAGCAGCCCGGGACTAGCGGGCCAAAAAGGAGGCGGGGAGCTGTTTTTT
TRBD2 - TRBJ2-6 TRBV11-2 CASSLDRSSGDAGANVLTF TGTGCCAGCAGCTTAGATCGTTCGAGCGGGGACGCTGGGGCCAACGTCCTGACTTTC
TRBD1 - TRBJ2-6 TRBV12-5 CAKRQGELKGRSGANVLTF TGTGCTAAGCGACAGGGGGAACTAAAAGGGAGGTCTGGGGCCAACGTCCTGACTTTC
TRBD1 - TRBJ2-7 TRBV5-1 CASSLDRGSTYEQYF TGCGCCAGCAGCCTAGACAGGGGCTCAACCTACGAGCAGTACTTC
- - TRBJ2-7 TRBV6-5 CASSTNQGSRYEQYF TGTGCCAGCAGCACCAACCAGGGTTCCCGCTACGAGCAGTACTTC
- - TRBJ1-6 TRBV3-1/TRBV3-2 CASSTGSSPLHF TGTGCCAGCAGTACAGGGAGTTCACCCCTCCACTTT
- - TRBJ1-2 TRBV28 CASSTLDGTSSRYTF TGTGCCAGCAGCACATTAGACGGGACATCAAGTCGCTACACCTTC
- - TRBJ1-1 TRBV12-3/TRBV12-4 CASSFRGGFGAFF TGTGCCAGCAGTTTTCGGGGGGGTTTTGGAGCTTTCTTT
TRBD2 once TRBJ2-1 TRBV7-2 CASSYRVAGGHNEQFF TGTGCCAGCAGCTACCGGGTAGCGGGGGGACACAATGAGCAGTTCTTC
- - TRBJ1-4 TRBV29-1 CVVRGGETTNEKLFF TGCGTGGTCCGGGGAGGAGAAACAACTAATGAAAAACTGTTTTTT
TRBD2 - TRBJ2-7 TRBV19 CASSKGGSSYEQYF TGTGCCAGTAGTAAGGGAGGGAGCTCCTACGAGCAGTACTTC
- - TRBJ1-6 TRBV5-1 CASSSTPGDSPLHF TGCGCCAGCAGCTCGACACCGGGGGATTCACCCCTCCACTTT
TRBD1 - TRBJ2-4 TRBV6-1 CASSEYGQGKNIQYF TGTGCCAGCAGTGAGTATGGACAGGGGAAAAACATTCAGTACTTC
- - TRBJ1-4 TRBV6-5 CASSYGGALLEKLFF TGTGCCAGCAGTTACGGGGGGGCCTTACTTGAAAAACTGTTTTTT
TRBD2 - TRBJ2-1 TRBV7-9 CASSTLGLAFYNEQFF TGTGCCAGCAGCACTTTGGGACTAGCCTTTTACAATGAGCAGTTCTTC
TRBD1 - TRBJ1-4 TRBV30 CASYRGAEKLFF TGTGCCTCCTACAGGGGGGCTGAAAAACTGTTTTTT
TRBD1 once TRBJ1-2 TRBV9 CASSFHRTGGSEGDGYTF TGTGCCAGCAGCTTCCACCGGACAGGGGGCAGTGAAGGGGATGGCTACACCTTC
TRBD2 - TRBJ2-2 TRBV28 CASSLRWTSGRNTGELFF TGTGCCAGCAGTTTAAGGTGGACTAGCGGAAGGAACACCGGGGAGCTGTTTTTT
TRBD2 - TRBJ2-3 TRBV7-2 CASSLARRLAGGPGTDTQYF TGTGCCAGCAGCTTAGCACGTAGGCTAGCGGGAGGGCCGGGCACAGATACGCAGTATTTT
- - TRBJ2-1 TRBV6-5 CASSPGSSDLNEQFF TGTGCCAGCAGTCCTGGATCCAGCGATTTAAATGAGCAGTTCTTC
- - TRBJ2-7 TRBV10-3 CAISDSGYSIYEQYF TGTGCCATCAGTGATTCGGGGTATAGTATCTACGAGCAGTACTTC
TRBD2 - TRBJ2-1 TRBV4-1 CASSQELAIEQFF TGCGCCAGCAGCCAAGAACTAGCGATTGAGCAGTTCTTC
- - TRBJ2-2 TRBV2 CAGGRGSVTGELFF TGTGCCGGAGGAAGGGGGTCGGTTACCGGGGAGCTGTTTTTT
- - TRBJ1-4 TRBV12-3/TRBV12-4 CASSLEFGKKLFF TGTGCCAGCAGTTTAGAATTCGGGAAAAAACTGTTTTTT
- - TRBJ1-6 TRBV7-2 CASSLGTGNSPLHF TGTGCCAGCAGCTTAGGTACCGGTAATTCACCCCTCCACTTT